This T cell receptor beta chain appears in the sequencing data of a study of technical replicates of blood from several donors. This clone was seen once. Using immunoSEQ multiplex PCR, the repertoire was profiled, and TCRdb retains in-frame clones only, with some absent. The sample carries some 64,000 clones, approximately 97% recorded once. CDR3 length: 14 residues. Germline CDR1 SGHNT, CDR2 YYREEE (reference sequence). The V gene end was trimmed by 4 bases and the J gene end by 5 bases; junction bases not matched to a gene: 5. Source material: T cells isolated from PBMCs. The receptor was isolated from a human donor in good health. The rearrangement links TRBV5-4 to TRBJ2-7; 11 bases agree with TRBD2. The CDR3 coding sequence is TGTGCCAGCAGCAGTAGCGGGGGGGAGAACGAGCAGTACTTC. The encoded protein is CASSSSGGENEQYF.